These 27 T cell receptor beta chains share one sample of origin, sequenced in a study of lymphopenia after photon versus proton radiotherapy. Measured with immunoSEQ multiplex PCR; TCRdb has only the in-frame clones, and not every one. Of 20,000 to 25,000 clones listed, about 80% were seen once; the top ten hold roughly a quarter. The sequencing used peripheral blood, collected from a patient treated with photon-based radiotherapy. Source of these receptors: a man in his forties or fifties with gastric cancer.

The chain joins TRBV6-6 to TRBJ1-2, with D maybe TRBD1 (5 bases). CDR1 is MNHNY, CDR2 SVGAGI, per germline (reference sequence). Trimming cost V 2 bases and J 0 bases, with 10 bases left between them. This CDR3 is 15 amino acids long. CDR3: CASSYTDTANYGYTF. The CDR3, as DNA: TGTGCCAGCAGTTACACGGACACGGCTAACTATGGCTACACCTTC.

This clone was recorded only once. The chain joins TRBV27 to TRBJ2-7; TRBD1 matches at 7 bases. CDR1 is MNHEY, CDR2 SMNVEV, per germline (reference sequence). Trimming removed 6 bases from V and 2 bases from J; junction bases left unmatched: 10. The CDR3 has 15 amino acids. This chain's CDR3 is CASSMGQTKAYEQYF. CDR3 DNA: TGTGCCAGCAGCATGGGACAGACTAAAGCCTACGAGCAGTACTTC.

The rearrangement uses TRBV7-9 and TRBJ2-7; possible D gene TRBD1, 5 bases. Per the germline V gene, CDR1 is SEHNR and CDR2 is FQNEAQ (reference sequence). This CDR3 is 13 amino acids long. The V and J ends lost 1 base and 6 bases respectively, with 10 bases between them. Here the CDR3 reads CASSLEGLREQYF. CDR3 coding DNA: TGTGCCAGCAGCTTAGAGGGGCTCCGCGAGCAGTACTTC.

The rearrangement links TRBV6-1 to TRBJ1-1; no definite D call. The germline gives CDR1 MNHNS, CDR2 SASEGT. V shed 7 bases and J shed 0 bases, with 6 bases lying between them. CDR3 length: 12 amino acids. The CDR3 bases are TGTGCCAGCATGAGGGTGAACACTGAAGCTTTCTTT. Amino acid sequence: CASMRVNTEAFF.

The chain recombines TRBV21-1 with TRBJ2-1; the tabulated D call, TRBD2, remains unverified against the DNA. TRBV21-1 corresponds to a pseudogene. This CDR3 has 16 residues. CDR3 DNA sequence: TGTGCCAGCAGCAAGGCTGCAGCGGGGGTCCAGGACGAGCAGTTCTTC. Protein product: CASSKAAAGVQDEQFF.

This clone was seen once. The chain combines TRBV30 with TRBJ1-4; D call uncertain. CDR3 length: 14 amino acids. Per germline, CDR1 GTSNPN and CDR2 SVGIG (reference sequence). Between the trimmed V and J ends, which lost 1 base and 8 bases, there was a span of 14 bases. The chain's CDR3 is CAWSAFVGGEKLFF. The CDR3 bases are TGTGCCTGGAGTGCCTTTGTAGGAGGGGAAAAACTGTTTTTT.

The CDR3 DNA follows: TGTGCCAGCAGCCCCAATTGGGGGGTGGGTGGCTACACCTTC. Its translation is CASSPNWGVGGYTF. V and J are TRBV7-2 and TRBJ1-2; maybe TRBD1 (5 bases). This CDR3 contains 14 residues. The V end was cut by 5 bases, the J end by 7 bases, with 17 bases between. Germline V CDR1 and CDR2: SGHTA, FQGNSA.

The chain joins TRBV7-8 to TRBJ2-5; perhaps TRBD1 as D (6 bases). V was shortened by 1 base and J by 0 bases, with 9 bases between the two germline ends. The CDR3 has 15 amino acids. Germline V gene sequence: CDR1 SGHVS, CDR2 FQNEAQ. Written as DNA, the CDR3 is TGTGCCAGCAGCTTAGGAGGGGGAAACCAAGAGACCCAGTACTTC. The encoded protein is CASSLGGGNQETQYF.

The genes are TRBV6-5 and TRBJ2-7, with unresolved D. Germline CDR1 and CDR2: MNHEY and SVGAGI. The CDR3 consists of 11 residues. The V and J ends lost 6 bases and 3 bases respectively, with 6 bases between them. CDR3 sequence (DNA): TGTGCCAGCAGCGGCCTCTACGAGCAGTACTTC. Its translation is CASSGLYEQYF.

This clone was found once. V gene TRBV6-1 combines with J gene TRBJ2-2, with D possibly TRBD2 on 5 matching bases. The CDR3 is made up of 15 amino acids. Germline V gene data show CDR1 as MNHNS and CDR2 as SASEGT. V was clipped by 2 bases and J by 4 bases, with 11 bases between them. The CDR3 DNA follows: TGTGCCAGCAGTGAAATGGGAGAATCCACCGGGGAGCTGTTTTTT. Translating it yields CASSEMGESTGELFF.

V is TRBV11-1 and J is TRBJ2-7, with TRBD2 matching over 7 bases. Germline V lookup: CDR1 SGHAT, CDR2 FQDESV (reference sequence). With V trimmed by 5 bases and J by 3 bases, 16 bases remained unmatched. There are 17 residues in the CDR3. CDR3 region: CASSPPSGLVPFYEQYF. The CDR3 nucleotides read TGTGCCAGCAGCCCACCATCCGGACTAGTTCCTTTCTACGAGCAGTACTTC.

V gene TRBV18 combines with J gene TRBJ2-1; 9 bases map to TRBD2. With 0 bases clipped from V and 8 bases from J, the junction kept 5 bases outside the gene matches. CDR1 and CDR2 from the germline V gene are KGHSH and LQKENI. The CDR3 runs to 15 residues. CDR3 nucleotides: TGTGCCAGCTCACCACCGGGGCGGGGGGGCGATGAGCAGTTCTTC. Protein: CASSPPGRGGDEQFF.

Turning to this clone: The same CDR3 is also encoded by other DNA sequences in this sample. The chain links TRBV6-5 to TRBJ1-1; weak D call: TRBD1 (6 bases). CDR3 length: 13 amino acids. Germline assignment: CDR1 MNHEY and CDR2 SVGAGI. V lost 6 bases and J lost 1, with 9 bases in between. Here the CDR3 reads CASSPGANTEAFF. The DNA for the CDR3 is TGTGCCAGCAGCCCAGGGGCGAACACTGAAGCTTTCTTT.

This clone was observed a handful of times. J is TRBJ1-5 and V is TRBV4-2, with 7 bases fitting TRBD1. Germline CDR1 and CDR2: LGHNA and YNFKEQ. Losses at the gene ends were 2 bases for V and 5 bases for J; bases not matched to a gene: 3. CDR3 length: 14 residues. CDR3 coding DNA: TGTGCCAGCAGCCAACGCGACAGGGATCAGCCCCAGCATTTT. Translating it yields CASSQRDRDQPQHF.

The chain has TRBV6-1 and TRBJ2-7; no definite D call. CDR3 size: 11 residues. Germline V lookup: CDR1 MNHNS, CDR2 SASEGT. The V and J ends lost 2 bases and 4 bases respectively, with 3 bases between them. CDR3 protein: CASSELYEQYF. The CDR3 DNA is TGTGCCAGCAGTGAACTGTACGAGCAGTACTTC.

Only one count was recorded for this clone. The CDR3 nucleotides are TGTGCCAGCAGCCTCCGGATCCGCCCCCTCAATGAGCAGTTCTTC. Its protein is CASSLRIRPLNEQFF. The genes are TRBV9 and TRBJ2-1; D call uncertain. Trimming took 4 bases from V and 6 from J, leaving 17 bases between them. The CDR3 covers 15 residues. The germline CDR1 and CDR2 sequences are SGDLS and YYNGEE.

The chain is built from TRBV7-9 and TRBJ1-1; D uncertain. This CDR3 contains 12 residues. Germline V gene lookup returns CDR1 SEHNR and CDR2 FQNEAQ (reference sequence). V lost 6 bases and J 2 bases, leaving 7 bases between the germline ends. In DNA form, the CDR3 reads TGTGCCAGCAGTGCCATAAACACTGAAGCTTTCTTT. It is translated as CASSAINTEAFF.

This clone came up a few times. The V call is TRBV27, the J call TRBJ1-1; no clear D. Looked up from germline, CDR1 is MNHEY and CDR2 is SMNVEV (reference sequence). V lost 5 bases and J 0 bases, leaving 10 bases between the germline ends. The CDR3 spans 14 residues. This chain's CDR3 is CASSPFSMNTEAFF. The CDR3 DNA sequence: TGTGCCAGCAGTCCCTTTTCAATGAACACTGAAGCTTTCTTT.

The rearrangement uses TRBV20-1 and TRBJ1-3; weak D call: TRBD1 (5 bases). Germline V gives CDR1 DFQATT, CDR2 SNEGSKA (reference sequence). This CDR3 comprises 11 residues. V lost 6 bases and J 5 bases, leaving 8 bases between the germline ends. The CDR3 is CSAEDRNTIYF. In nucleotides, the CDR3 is TGCAGTGCAGAGGACAGAAACACCATATATTTT.

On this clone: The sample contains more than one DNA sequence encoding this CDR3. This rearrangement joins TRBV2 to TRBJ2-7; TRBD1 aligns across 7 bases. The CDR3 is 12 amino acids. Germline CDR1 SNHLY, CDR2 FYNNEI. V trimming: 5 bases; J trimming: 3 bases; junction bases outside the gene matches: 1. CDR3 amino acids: CASSWDSYEQYF. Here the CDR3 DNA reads TGTGCCAGCAGTTGGGACAGCTACGAGCAGTACTTC.

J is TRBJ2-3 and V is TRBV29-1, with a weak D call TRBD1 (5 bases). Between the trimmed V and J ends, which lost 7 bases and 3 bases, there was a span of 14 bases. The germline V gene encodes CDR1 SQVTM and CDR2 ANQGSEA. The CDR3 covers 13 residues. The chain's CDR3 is CSADGQGTDTQYF. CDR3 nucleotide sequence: TGCAGCGCCGACGGGCAGGGAACAGATACGCAGTATTTT.

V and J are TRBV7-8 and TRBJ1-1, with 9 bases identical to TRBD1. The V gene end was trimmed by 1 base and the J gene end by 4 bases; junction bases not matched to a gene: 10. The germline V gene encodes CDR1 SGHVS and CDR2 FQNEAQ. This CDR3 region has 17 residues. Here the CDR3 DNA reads TGTGCCAGCAGCTTAGGAACAGGGGGCGTTCGGGGCACTGAAGCTTTCTTT. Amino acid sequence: CASSLGTGGVRGTEAFF. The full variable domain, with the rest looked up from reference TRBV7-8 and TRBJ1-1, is GAGVSQSPRYKVAKRGQDVALRCDPISGHVSLFWYQQALGQGPEFLTYFQNEAQLDKSGLPSDRFFAERPEGSVSTLKIQRTQQEDSAVYLCASSLGTGGVRGTEAFFGQGTRLTVV.

This chain's CDR3 is CASGGQARETQYF. The CDR3 DNA reads as TGTGCCAGCGGAGGACAAGCCCGGGAGACCCAGTACTTC. This chain links TRBV5-5 with TRBJ2-5; D may be TRBD1 or TRBD2 (5 bases each). This CDR3 has 13 amino acids. Trimming removed 7 bases at V and 5 bases at J, with 15 bases between. CDR1 and CDR2 from the germline V gene are SGHKS and YYEKEE (reference sequence).

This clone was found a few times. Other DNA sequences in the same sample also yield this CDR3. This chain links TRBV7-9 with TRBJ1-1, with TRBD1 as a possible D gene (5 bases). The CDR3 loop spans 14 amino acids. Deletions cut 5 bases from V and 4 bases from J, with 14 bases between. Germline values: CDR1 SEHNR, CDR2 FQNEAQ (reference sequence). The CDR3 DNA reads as TGTGCCAGCAGCCCCCAGGGTGGGGGCACTGAAGCTTTCTTT. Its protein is CASSPQGGGTEAFF.

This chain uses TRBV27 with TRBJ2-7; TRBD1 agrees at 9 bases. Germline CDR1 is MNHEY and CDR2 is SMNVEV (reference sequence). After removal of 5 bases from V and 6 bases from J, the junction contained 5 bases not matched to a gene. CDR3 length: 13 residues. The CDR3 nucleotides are TGTGCCAGCAGTCAGGGACAGGGCGGCGAGCAGTACTTC. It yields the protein CASSQGQGGEQYF.

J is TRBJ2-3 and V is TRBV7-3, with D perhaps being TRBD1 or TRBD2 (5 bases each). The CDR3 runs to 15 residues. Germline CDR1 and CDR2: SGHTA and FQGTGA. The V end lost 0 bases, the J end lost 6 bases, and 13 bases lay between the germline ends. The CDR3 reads CASSLTGALSDTQYF. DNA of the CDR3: TGTGCCAGCAGCTTAACCGGGGCCCTTTCGGATACGCAGTATTTT.

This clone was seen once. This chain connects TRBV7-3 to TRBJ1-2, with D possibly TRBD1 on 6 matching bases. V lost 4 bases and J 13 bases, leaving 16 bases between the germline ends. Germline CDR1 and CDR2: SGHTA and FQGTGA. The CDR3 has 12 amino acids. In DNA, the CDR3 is TGTGCCAGCAGCTCGTCAGACAGGCGGGCCACCTTC. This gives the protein CASSSSDRRATF.